This TCR beta chain was identified in a study of OX40 agonist ivuxolimab in advanced cancers. The overall study: A male proportion of about 84% was recorded, with mean age around 64 years and range roughly 20 to 90.

Profiling relied on immunoSEQ multiplex PCR, and the TCRdb table lists in-frame clones only, not all of them. The sample includes more than 60,000 clones, about nine tenths seen only once; the top ten take over 0.3%. The germline V gene has CDR1 MNHNS and CDR2 SASEGT. The CDR3 is 15 residues long. V lost 6 bases to trimming and J lost 7 bases; unmatched junction nucleotides: 14. Sequencing used CD4+ or CD8+ T cells sorted from blood, obtained in a trial of the OX40 agonist ivuxolimab. The receptor's source is an adult with an advanced solid tumor such as melanoma, head and neck, liver or kidney cancer. V usage is TRBV6-1 and J usage is TRBJ1-1; 7 nucleotides line up with TRBD1. CDR3 sequence (DNA): TGTGCCAGCAGCGACATAAGACAGGGATCATTTGAAGCTTTCTTT. It specifies CASSDIRQGSFEAFF.